The rows below give T cell receptor beta chains drawn from one sample of a study of identical twins' blood T cells. One entry per CDR3 protein results from TCRdb running MiXCR on the 5' RACE reads. The sample has 300,000 to 450,000 distinct CDR3 sequences, about 28% seen once. Source material: PBMCs. The receptors here all came from a woman between 18 and 50 years old in good health. Both conserved end residues are part of each CDR3. A D gene is named only where the DNA matches it firmly. Part of the rows lack a size; the others show once, few, many or a class for expanded clones.

TRBD1	TRBV5-6	TRBJ2-4	-	TGTGCCAGCAGCTTACCGACGGGACAGGGGGCGGCCAAAAACATTCAGTACTTC	CASSLPTGQGAAKNIQYF
TRBD1	TRBV9	TRBJ1-4	few	TGTGCCAGCAGCGTAGGACAGGGGGATCGTGAAAAACTGTTTTTT	CASSVGQGDREKLFF
-	TRBV5-1	TRBJ1-2	-	TGCGCCAGCAGCTTAACACGTTCTACTAACTATGGCTACACCTTC	CASSLTRSTNYGYTF
TRBD2	TRBV11-3	TRBJ2-3	-	TGTGCCAGCAGCTTATGGCGGGGGGGGCCAGGTACGCAGTATTTT	CASSLWRGGPGTQYF
-	TRBV3-1	TRBJ1-2	-	TGTGCCAGCAGCCTTACAGGGTGGGGTGGCTACACCTTC	CASSLTGWGGYTF
-	TRBV2	TRBJ2-7	-	TGTGCCAAGACAGTAAAATTGTACGAGCAGTACTTC	CAKTVKLYEQYF
-	TRBV2	TRBJ1-5	few	TGTGCCAGCAGGATGGGGGGACCCACCGGAGGCAATCAGCCCCAGCATTTT	CASRMGGPTGGNQPQHF
TRBD1	TRBV5-1	TRBJ2-1	-	TGCGCCAGCAGTCATTTGACAGGGGGACTTAATGAGCAGTTCTTC	CASSHLTGGLNEQFF
-	TRBV6-2/TRBV6-3	TRBJ1-1	few	TGTGCCAGCAGTTACTCGGTAAGGACTGCGAACACTGAAGCTTTCTTT	CASSYSVRTANTEAFF
-	TRBV5-1	TRBJ1-1	-	TGCGCCAGCAGCTTGAGTATCCCGGAGATGAACACTGAAGCTTTCTTT	CASSLSIPEMNTEAFF
-	TRBV20-1	TRBJ1-1	-	TGCAGTGCTAGACCCACAGGGTTTGGGTCCACTGAAGCTTTCTTT	CSARPTGFGSTEAFF
-	TRBV5-6	TRBJ2-7	-	TGTGCCAGCAGGAAACAGGCCTACGAGCAGTACTTC	CASRKQAYEQYF
-	TRBV7-9	TRBJ1-1	few	TGTGCCAGCAGCTTAGCGTTGGGGACTGAAGCTTTCTTT	CASSLALGTEAFF
-	TRBV9	TRBJ2-1	-	TGTGCCAGCAGCGTAGGGTTTGAGCAGTTCTTC	CASSVGFEQFF
-	TRBV20-1	TRBJ1-6	-	TGCAGTGCTAGACCCACCGGACAGCCGAATTCACCCCTCCACTTT	CSARPTGQPNSPLHF
-	TRBV7-8	TRBJ1-1	-	TGTGCCAGCAGCTTCCCTAAAGGGGGTCAGAACACTGAAGCTTTCTTT	CASSFPKGGQNTEAFF
-	TRBV20-1	TRBJ1-1	-	TGCAGTGCTGCAAAAGTGGAGAATGCTTTCTTT	CSAAKVENAFF
TRBD2	TRBV7-8	TRBJ2-3	-	TGTGCCAGCAGCTTTAGGTCGGGAGGGCATACGCAGTATTTT	CASSFRSGGHTQYF
TRBD2	TRBV20-1	TRBJ2-5	-	TGCAGTGCTCGTATAGCGGGAGTCCAAGAGACCCAGTACTTC	CSARIAGVQETQYF
-	TRBV20-1	TRBJ1-1	-	TGCAGTGTCAGTGGAGGGGTAACTGAAGCTTTCTTT	CSVSGGVTEAFF
TRBD1	TRBV9	TRBJ1-2	once	TGTGCCATCAGCGTAGTGCAGGGGGCGAGTGGCTACACCTTC	CAISVVQGASGYTF
-	TRBV2	TRBJ1-2	few	TGTGCCAGCAGTGAAGCAGTGAGGTTACGGGGCTACACCTTC	CASSEAVRLRGYTF
-	TRBV20-1	TRBJ2-1	-	TGCAGTACAACAACCGACCCTACCCCGTCCTACAATGAGCAGTTCTTC	CSTTTDPTPSYNEQFF
TRBD1	TRBV5-1	TRBJ1-2	-	TGCGCCAGCAGCTTACGGACAGGGGGAACTAACTATGGCTACACCTTC	CASSLRTGGTNYGYTF
TRBD2	TRBV7-2	TRBJ2-1	-	TGTGCCAGCACCCTAGCGGCGTCCTACAATGAGCAGTTCTTC	CASTLAASYNEQFF
TRBD1	TRBV29-1	TRBJ2-5	-	TGCAGCATACCCCTCCGGGACAGCCAAGAGACCCAGTACTTC	CSIPLRDSQETQYF
-	TRBV6-2/TRBV6-3	TRBJ1-5	-	TGTGCCAGCAGTTACCCCGGACAGAACAATCAGCCCCAGCATTTT	CASSYPGQNNQPQHF
TRBD1	TRBV5-6	TRBJ1-6	few	TGTGCCAGCAGCTCAAACCCTAACAGACAGGGATATAATTCACCCCTCCACTTT	CASSSNPNRQGYNSPLHF
TRBD2	TRBV7-9	TRBJ2-2	-	TGTGCCAGCAGCCCTGGAGGACTAGCGGACACCGGGGAGCTGTTTTTT	CASSPGGLADTGELFF
-	TRBV18	TRBJ2-7	-	TGTGCCAGCTCACCAAACGGAGTAAGTTCCTACGAGCAGTACTTC	CASSPNGVSSYEQYF
-	TRBV7-9	TRBJ1-1	few	TGTGCCAGCAGCTTAAAAGCAGGGGTCACTGAAGCTTTCTTT	CASSLKAGVTEAFF
TRBD2	TRBV5-1	TRBJ2-7	few	TGCGCCAGCAGCTTTTTACAGCGGGAACTCTACGAGCAGTACTTC	CASSFLQRELYEQYF
-	TRBV29-1	TRBJ1-1	many	TGCAGCGTTGGGACGGGCAACACTGAAGCTTTCTTT	CSVGTGNTEAFF
-	TRBV14	TRBJ2-1	few	TGTGCCAGCAGCCGTCAGTTTGGCGATGAGCAGTTCTTC	CASSRQFGDEQFF
-	TRBV29-1	TRBJ1-3	-	TGCAGCGCGGGGGTTTCTGGAAACACCATATATTTT	CSAGVSGNTIYF
-	TRBV13	TRBJ2-1	-	TGTGCCAGCAGCTCCGGGGTAGGGGGGATGAATGAGCAGTTCTTC	CASSSGVGGMNEQFF